Below, 28 T cell receptor beta chains from the same sample are listed, as sequenced in a study of T cells in Graves' hyperthyroidism and ophthalmopathy (dated by TCRdb to 2018 to 2020). The library was obtained by multiplex PCR. Sequencing took place on an Illumina HiSeq 2000. The TCR beta CDR3 regions were amplified from RNA transcripts. A first-round RT-PCR of the TCR CDR3 used the HTBI primer set with the Qiagen OneStep RT-PCR kit. The public reads were reprocessed in TCRdb via fastp at Q25 and MiXCR, keeping in-frame beta chains. Rows are unified per CDR3 protein, each entry keeping the most common DNA and genes. Here the sample has hundreds of thousands of distinct CDR3 sequences; around 22% occur a single time. Roughly 60% of the sample lies in the top ten. Sequencing was performed on blood. These receptor sequences come from a man aged 25 to 40 with Graves' ophthalmopathy.

The sample holds a few counts of this clonotype. The rearrangement joins TRBV20-1 to TRBJ2-2; 9 bases are shared with TRBD2. V was clipped by 0 bases and J by 4 bases; unmatched bases: 6. The CDR3 has 16 residues. Germline V gene sequence: CDR1 DFQATT, CDR2 SNEGSKA (reference sequence). Here the CDR3 reads CSARDVGLATTGELFF. Written as DNA, the CDR3 is TGCAGTGCTAGAGATGTTGGACTAGCGACCACCGGGGAGCTGTTTTTT.

The gene calls are TRBV28 and TRBJ2-1; 9 positions match TRBD2. Looked up from germline, CDR1 is MDHEN and CDR2 is SYDVKM. With 2 bases clipped from V and 10 bases from J, the junction kept 9 bases outside the gene matches. This CDR3 has 15 residues. The CDR3 reads CASSLVVAGEWEQFF. In DNA form, the CDR3 reads TGTGCCAGCAGTTTAGTAGTAGCGGGAGAATGGGAGCAGTTCTTC.

There are many counts of this clonotype. This sequence joins TRBV20-1 and TRBJ2-7; the match to TRBD2 covers 9 bases. The V gene end was trimmed by 3 bases and the J gene end by 6 bases; junction bases not matched to a gene: 6. The CDR3 contains 13 residues. Germline V CDR1 and CDR2: DFQATT, SNEGSKA (reference sequence). CDR3: CSASTLREGEQYF. In DNA form, the CDR3 reads TGCAGTGCTAGTACGTTGCGGGAGGGCGAGCAGTACTTC.

The chain carries TRBV4-3 and TRBJ2-1, with 12 bases that match TRBD2. Germline loops: CDR1 LGHNA, CDR2 YSLEER. J was trimmed by 2 bases and V by 2 bases; bases with no gene match: 4. This CDR3 is 17 amino acids long. The CDR3 loop reads CASSQKTSGSTYNEQFF. For the CDR3, the DNA is TGCGCCAGCAGCCAAAAGACTAGCGGGAGTACCTACAATGAGCAGTTCTTC.

The chain has TRBV18 and TRBJ1-2; D is unresolved. CDR3 length equals 14 residues. V dropped 3 bases and J dropped 2 bases, with 10 bases sitting between them. Germline V gene data show CDR1 as KGHSH and CDR2 as LQKENI. For the CDR3, the DNA is TGTGCCAGCTCACCGGCTTTTAGGAACTATGGCTACACCTTC. Translated, it gives CASSPAFRNYGYTF.

The rearrangement uses TRBV6-1 and TRBJ2-7; TRBD1 aligns across 8 bases. CDR3 length: 16 amino acids. Germline CDR1 is MNHNS and CDR2 is SASEGT. J gave up 2 bases and V 7 bases, and 13 bases lay outside the gene matches. CDR3 in DNA: TGTGCCAGCAAGTATAATTCGGACAGGGCCCCCTACGAGCAGTACTTC. Amino acids: CASKYNSDRAPYEQYF.

CDR3: CASSEQVKRNEKLFF. CDR3 nucleotides: TGTGCCAGCAGTGAACAGGTGAAGCGTAATGAAAAACTGTTTTTT. The genes are TRBV2 and TRBJ1-4; D is undetermined. The ends were cut back, 2 bases at V and 4 bases at J, with 11 bases in the middle. Germline V gene sequence: CDR1 SNHLY, CDR2 FYNNEI. This CDR3 has 15 amino acids. The entire variable domain, with the rest obtained from reference TRBV2 and TRBJ1-4, is as follows: EPEVTQTPSHQVTQMGQEVILRCVPISNHLYFYWYRQILGQKVEFLVSFYNNEISEKSEIFDDQFSVERPDGSNFTLKIRSTKLEDSAMYFCASSEQVKRNEKLFFGSGTQLSVL.

The chain uses TRBV5-1 and TRBJ1-2; 12 nucleotides match TRBD1. Looked up from germline, CDR1 is SGHRS and CDR2 is YFSETQ. The CDR3 totals 15 residues. With 4 bases clipped from V and 3 bases from J, the junction kept 4 bases outside the gene matches. CDR3 in amino acids: CASSPGQGAYYGYTF. The CDR3 bases are TGCGCCAGCAGCCCGGGACAGGGGGCCTACTATGGCTACACCTTC.

J is TRBJ2-3 and V is TRBV7-9, with a tentative D call TRBD1 (5 bases). CDR1 and CDR2 (germline): SEHNR, FQNEAQ (reference sequence). This CDR3 region has 15 residues. Between the trimmed V and J ends, which lost 4 bases and 5 bases, there was a span of 16 bases. The CDR3 loop reads CASSSRVRSLDTQYF. CDR3 DNA: TGTGCCAGCAGCTCCAGGGTGCGGTCTTTAGATACGCAGTATTTT.

The genes are TRBV11-1 and TRBJ1-5, with 10 bases matching TRBD1. V lost 3 bases to trimming and J lost 7 bases; unmatched junction nucleotides: 6. This CDR3 is built from 15 residues. CDR1 and CDR2 from the germline V gene are SGHAT and FQDESV (reference sequence). CDR3 in amino acids: CASSLTGGGGQPQHF. For the CDR3, the DNA is TGTGCCAGCAGCTTGACAGGGGGCGGCGGACAGCCCCAGCATTTT.

The gene calls are TRBV27 and TRBJ2-7, with TRBD2 matching 7 bases. The V gene's germline CDR1 is MNHEY and CDR2 SMNVEV (reference sequence). CDR3 size: 14 residues. J gave up 5 bases and V 6 bases, and 10 bases lay outside the gene matches. In nucleotides, the CDR3 is TGTGCCAGCAGCATGGGACGAGCGGGGCACGAGCAGTACTTC. Protein: CASSMGRAGHEQYF.

Many counts were recorded for this clonotype. This chain joins TRBV18 and TRBJ1-2, with D perhaps TRBD1 (6 bases). Germline CDR1 KGHSH, CDR2 LQKENI. The CDR3 runs 13 residues. Trimming shortened V by 2 bases and J by 4 bases, and 8 bases separated the two germline ends. The CDR3 reads CASSPGQSYGYTF. Written as DNA, the CDR3 is TGTGCCAGCTCACCAGGACAGAGCTATGGCTACACCTTC.

This clonotype was detected many times. J is TRBJ1-2 and V is TRBV2; TRBD1 agrees at 9 bases. From germline, CDR1 is SNHLY and CDR2 FYNNEI. V was clipped by 6 bases and J by 2 bases; unmatched bases: 7. There are 15 residues in the CDR3. The CDR3 nucleotides read TGTGCCAGCAGAGCGAGAGACAGGGGGAACTATGGCTACACCTTC. This codes for CASRARDRGNYGYTF.

The sample holds many counts of this clonotype. The chain is built from TRBV9 and TRBJ1-3, with 8 bases that match TRBD1. The CDR3 has 17 residues. V shed 1 base and J 1 base; nucleotides not matched to a gene: 7. Looked up from germline, CDR1 is SGDLS and CDR2 is YYNGEE. Here the CDR3 reads CASSVSGQGFSGNTIYF. CDR3 DNA sequence: TGTGCCAGCAGCGTATCTGGACAGGGATTTTCTGGAAACACCATATATTTT.

The chain is built from TRBV28 and TRBJ1-2; TRBD1 aligns across 7 bases. Trimming took 7 bases from V and 2 from J; bases not matched to a gene: 10. This CDR3 is built from 15 residues. In germline, CDR1 is MDHEN, CDR2 SYDVKM. The chain's CDR3 is CASTLKPRGNYGYTF. In DNA form, the CDR3 reads TGTGCCAGCACCTTGAAGCCCAGGGGGAACTATGGCTACACCTTC.

Only a few counts were recorded for this clonotype. The chain carries TRBV12-3 or TRBV12-4 and TRBJ2-3, with a possible D match to TRBD2 (5 bases). This CDR3 is built from 15 residues. Trimming took 3 bases from V and 1 from J, leaving 11 bases between them. The CDR3 DNA reads TGTGCCAGCAGTTTGAGCGGTTTGGGCACAGATACGCAGTATTTT. Protein: CASSLSGLGTDTQYF.

This clonotype occurred many times. The CDR3 loop reads CASSYTLAGGETQYF. The CDR3 region has the DNA TGTGCCAGCAGTTACACATTAGCGGGAGGAGAGACCCAGTACTTC. The chain employs TRBV6-5 and TRBJ2-5; 10 bases line up with TRBD2. The CDR3 covers 15 residues. V lost 2 bases to trimming and J lost 4 bases; unmatched junction nucleotides: 4. CDR1 is MNHEY and CDR2 is SVGAGI in the germline V gene.

This sequence joins TRBV6-1 and TRBJ2-2; the D gene is possibly TRBD1 (6 bases). The CDR3 contains 14 residues. The germline CDR1 and CDR2 sequences are MNHNS and SASEGT. Trimming removed 7 bases at V and 4 bases at J, with 13 bases between. The CDR3 is CASTFQGPTGELFF. Here the CDR3 DNA reads TGTGCCAGCACTTTTCAGGGGCCCACCGGGGAGCTGTTTTTT.

As concerns this clonotype: Since a much larger clone is just one base distant, this may be a read error. The CDR3 nucleotides are TGTGCCAGCGGCATAGAGGAGACCCAGTACTTC. Its protein is CASGIEETQYF. The chain employs TRBV11-2 and TRBJ2-5; D gene ambiguous. CDR3 size: 11 residues. The ends were cut back, 8 bases at V and 5 bases at J, with 9 bases in the middle. In germline, CDR1 is SGHAT, CDR2 FQNNGV.

This clonotype was detected a few times. CDR3 sequence (DNA): TGTGCCAGCAGCATCGGTATGGGGGAAGCTTTCTTT. Its protein is CASSIGMGEAFF. The chain recombines TRBV7-2 with TRBJ1-1; D gene uncertain. V was pared by 5 bases and J by 8 bases, with 12 bases between. The CDR3 totals 12 residues. CDR1 and CDR2 from the germline V gene are SGHTA and FQGNSA.

CDR3 loop: CASSFGARGSNQPQHF. In DNA form, the CDR3 reads TGTGCCAGCAGTTTCGGGGCCAGGGGAAGCAATCAGCCCCAGCATTTT. The chain uses TRBV28 and TRBJ1-5, with D maybe TRBD1 (6 bases). CDR1 and CDR2 (germline): MDHEN, SYDVKM. With 3 bases removed from V and 1 base from J, the gap between germline ends came to 13 bases. The CDR3 totals 16 residues.

This clonotype has a handful of counts. V and J are TRBV30 and TRBJ2-3; D possibly matches TRBD1 or TRBD2 (6 bases each). CDR1 and CDR2 from the germline V gene are GTSNPN and SVGIG (reference sequence). The CDR3 is 17 residues long. The ends were cut back, 3 bases at V and 1 base at J, with 20 bases in the middle. This CDR3 reads CAWRWGALTGGTDTQYF. CDR3 coding DNA: TGTGCCTGGAGATGGGGGGCTCTAACGGGAGGCACAGATACGCAGTATTTT.

The CDR3 DNA sequence: TGTGCCATCAGTGGGTCAACTACTACCTACGAGCAGTACTTC. Protein sequence: CAISGSTTTYEQYF. The rearrangement joins TRBV10-3 to TRBJ2-7; D ambiguous. The CDR3 totals 14 residues. The germline CDR1 and CDR2 sequences are ENHRY and SYGVKD. V lost 4 bases, J lost 2 bases, and 12 bases lay in between.

This clonotype was counted many times. The chain uses TRBV3-1 and TRBJ1-2; D call uncertain. Between the trimmed V and J ends, which lost 0 bases and 3 bases, there was a span of 11 bases. CDR1 and CDR2 (germline): LGHDT, YNNKEL (reference sequence). This CDR3 region has 15 residues. The CDR3 coding sequence is TGTGCCAGCAGCCAAGATCGCGAGCCACACTATGGCTACACCTTC. It specifies CASSQDREPHYGYTF.

This clonotype was detected only once. J is TRBJ2-2 and V is TRBV19; no clear D. Looked up from germline, CDR1 is LNHDA and CDR2 is SQIVND (reference sequence). The CDR3 is 15 residues long. Deletions cut 7 bases from V and 1 base from J, with 13 bases between. The CDR3 protein is CASTKIHRNTGELFF. The CDR3 DNA is TGTGCCAGTACCAAAATTCACAGGAACACCGGGGAGCTGTTTTTT.

The chain combines TRBV24-1 with TRBJ1-5; D perhaps matches TRBD1 (5 bases). Between the trimmed V and J ends, which lost 9 bases and 0 bases, there was a span of 14 bases. This CDR3 region has 15 residues. Looked up from germline, CDR1 is KGHDR and CDR2 is SFDVKD. The DNA for the CDR3 is TGTGCCACCGCCTCGGGGGTGGTTAGCAATCAGCCCCAGCATTTT. Translating it yields CATASGVVSNQPQHF.

Many counts were recorded for this clonotype. This chain connects TRBV5-1 to TRBJ2-3, with D possibly matching TRBD2 (6 bases). This CDR3 has 15 residues. V dropped 2 bases and J dropped 2 bases, with 12 bases sitting between them. Germline CDR1 and CDR2: SGHRS and YFSETQ. CDR3 in amino acids: CASSFAGIYTDTQYF. CDR3 bases: TGCGCCAGCAGCTTTGCGGGGATCTACACAGATACGCAGTATTTT.

The rearrangement uses TRBV7-2 and TRBJ2-2; 8 positions match TRBD1. The CDR3 runs to 15 residues. V lost 5 bases and J lost 4; bases outside the gene matches: 6. The germline gives CDR1 SGHTA, CDR2 FQGNSA. The CDR3 DNA sequence: TGTGCCAGCAGCCTCGGACAGGGTGTCACCGGGGAGCTGTTTTTT. It specifies CASSLGQGVTGELFF.